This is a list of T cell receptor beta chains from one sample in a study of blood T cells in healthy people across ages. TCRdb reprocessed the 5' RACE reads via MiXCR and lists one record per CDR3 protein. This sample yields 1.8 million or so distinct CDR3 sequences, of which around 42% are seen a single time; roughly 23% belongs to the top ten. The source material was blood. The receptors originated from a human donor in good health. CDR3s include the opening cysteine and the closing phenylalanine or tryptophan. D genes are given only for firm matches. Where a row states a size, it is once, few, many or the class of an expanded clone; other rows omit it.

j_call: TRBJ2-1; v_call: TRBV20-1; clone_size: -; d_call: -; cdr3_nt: TGCAGTGCTGGCTGGATCGGGCCCTTCAATGAGCAGTTCTTC; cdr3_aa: CSAGWIGPFNEQFF
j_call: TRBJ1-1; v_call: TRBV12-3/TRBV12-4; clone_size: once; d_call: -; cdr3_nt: TGTGCCAGCAGTTTAGACTCAACAGGGCGAGCTTTCTTT; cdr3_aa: CASSLDSTGRAFF
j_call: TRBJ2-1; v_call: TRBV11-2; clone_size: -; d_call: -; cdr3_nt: TGTGCCAGCAGCTCAGAGCAGAATGAGCAGTTCTTC; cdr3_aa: CASSSEQNEQFF
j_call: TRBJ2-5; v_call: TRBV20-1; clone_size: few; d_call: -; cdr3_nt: TGCAGTGCCGTCCTACAAGAGACCCAGTACTTC; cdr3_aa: CSAVLQETQYF
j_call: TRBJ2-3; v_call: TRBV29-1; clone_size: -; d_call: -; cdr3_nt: TGCAGCGTCCTACCCGACCAGGGGGGTCGCACAGATACGCAGTATTTT; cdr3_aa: CSVLPDQGGRTDTQYF
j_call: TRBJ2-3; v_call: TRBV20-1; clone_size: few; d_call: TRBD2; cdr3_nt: TGCAGTGCCCACACGGGGGGACCCACAGATACGCAGTATTTT; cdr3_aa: CSAHTGGPTDTQYF
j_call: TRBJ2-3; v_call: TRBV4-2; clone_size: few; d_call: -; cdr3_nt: TGTGCCAGCAGCCAGGGGGCCCCTGAGGATACGCAGTATTTT; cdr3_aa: CASSQGAPEDTQYF
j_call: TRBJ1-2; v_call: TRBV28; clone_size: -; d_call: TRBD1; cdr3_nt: TGTGCCAGCAGTGGCAGACAGGGCGGCTACACCTTC; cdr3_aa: CASSGRQGGYTF
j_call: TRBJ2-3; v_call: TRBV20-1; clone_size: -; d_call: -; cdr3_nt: TGCAGTGCTAGAAAGTTGAGTGGAGAGTCGCTGAATACGCAGTATTTT; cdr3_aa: CSARKLSGESLNTQYF
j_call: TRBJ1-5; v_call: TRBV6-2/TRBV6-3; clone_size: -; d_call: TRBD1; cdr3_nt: TGTGCCAGCAGTACGACAGGGTTTTTAGGTCAGCCCCAGCATTTT; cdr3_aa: CASSTTGFLGQPQHF
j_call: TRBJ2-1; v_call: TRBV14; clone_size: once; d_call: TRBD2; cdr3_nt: TGTGCCAGCAGCCAAGGTTCCGGGACTAGCGGGGGTAAGCAGTTCTTC; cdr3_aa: CASSQGSGTSGGKQFF
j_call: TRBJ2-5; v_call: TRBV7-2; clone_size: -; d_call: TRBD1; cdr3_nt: TGTGCCAGCAGCTTAGGGGGACAGGTTGGGGAGACCCAGTACTTC; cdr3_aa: CASSLGGQVGETQYF
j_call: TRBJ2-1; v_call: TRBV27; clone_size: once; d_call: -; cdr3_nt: TGTGCCAGCACCCGGGGGAAGAATGAGCAGTTCTTC; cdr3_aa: CASTRGKNEQFF